Listed below are T cell receptor beta chains from one sample, sequenced in a study of cytotoxic CD8 clonotypes in ibrutinib-treated CLL. Clones were read by immunoSEQ multiplex PCR, and TCRdb kept only the in-frame ones, dropping some. The table has around 310,000 clones, 80% seen once. Sequencing used PBMCs, obtained before ibrutinib treatment. These TCRs come from a human donor with chronic lymphocytic leukemia. The CDR3 runs from the conserved cysteine through the conserved F or W. The D gene is left open where the match is weak. Some rows have no size entry. The others give once, few or many, or a class for an expanded clone.

v_gene,abundance,j_gene,d_gene,CDR3nt,CDR3aa
TRBV6-5,.,TRBJ1-5,TRBD1,TGTGCCAGCAGTTCAGGGACAGGCAATCAGCCCCAGCATTTT,CASSSGTGNQPQHF
TRBV6-7,.,TRBJ2-1,.,TGTGCCAGCAGTTACGACTCAAGCTCCTACAATGAGCAGTTCTTC,CASSYDSSSYNEQFF
TRBV2,once,TRBJ2-7,.,TGTGCCAGCAGTGAACAGAACTACGAGCAGTACTTC,CASSEQNYEQYF
TRBV7-6,.,TRBJ2-6,TRBD1,TGTGCCAGCAGCATGTCCCGGACAGGGAGTGGGGCCAACGTCCTGACTTTC,CASSMSRTGSGANVLTF
TRBV10-3,.,TRBJ1-1,.,TGTGCCATCAGACCCGGACAGACGAACACTGAAGCTTTCTTT,CAIRPGQTNTEAFF
TRBV2,few,TRBJ1-5,TRBD1,TGTGCCAGCAGAAAAGAGGGGGCAGGCAATCAGCCCCAGCATTTT,CASRKEGAGNQPQHF
TRBV7-9,.,TRBJ2-7,TRBD2,TGTGCCAGCAGCCTTCCTAGCGGGAGGGCGGGCGAGCAGTACTTC,CASSLPSGRAGEQYF
TRBV5-4,few,TRBJ1-5,.,TGTGCCAGCAGCTTACCTAATCAGCCCCAGCATTTT,CASSLPNQPQHF
TRBV4-1,.,TRBJ2-7,TRBD1,TGCGCCAGCAGCCCCCGGACAGGGGTGGCCTACGAGCAGTACTTC,CASSPRTGVAYEQYF
TRBV27,.,TRBJ1-2,.,TGTGCCAGCAGGCCGGGCTTTAGTGCTAACTATGGCTACACCTTC,CASRPGFSANYGYTF
TRBV27,few,TRBJ2-3,.,TGTGCCAGCACCCTAGGTAGCACCAGCACAGATACGCAGTATTTT,CASTLGSTSTDTQYF
TRBV2,.,TRBJ1-5,TRBD1,TGTGCCAGCAGCGCTCAATACGGGACAGGCGGGAATCAGCCCCAGCATTTT,CASSAQYGTGGNQPQHF
TRBV28,.,TRBJ2-1,TRBD1,TGTGCCAGCAGTCTGACCGGGACAGGGCTCTACAATGAGCAGTTCTTC,CASSLTGTGLYNEQFF
TRBV15,.,TRBJ1-5,TRBD1,TGTGCCACCAGCCGAGGGGGCAGCAATCAGCCCCAGCATTTT,CATSRGGSNQPQHF
TRBV2,.,TRBJ2-1,.,TGTGCCAGCAGTGAAGGTCTAGCGTATTACAATGAGCAGTTCTTC,CASSEGLAYYNEQFF
TRBV28,.,TRBJ2-5,.,TGTGCCAGCAGTTCCTGGACCTTTAAGGCAGAGACCCAGTACTTC,CASSSWTFKAETQYF
TRBV9,.,TRBJ2-1,TRBD2,TGTGCCAGCAGCGTAGCAGCACTAGCGTACCACAATGAGCAGTTCTTC,CASSVAALAYHNEQFF
TRBV7-8,.,TRBJ2-1,.,TGTGCCAGCAGCTTAGGTGGGTCCTACAATGAGCAGTTCTTC,CASSLGGSYNEQFF
TRBV19,.,TRBJ2-3,.,TGTGCCAGTAGTATCGGGGAGGGGGCGTTAGATACGCAGTATTTT,CASSIGEGALDTQYF
TRBV30,.,TRBJ2-7,TRBD1,TGTGCCTGGAGTCCCCTTGACAGGGAAGGTTCCTACGAGCAGTACTTC,CAWSPLDREGSYEQYF
TRBV6-6,.,TRBJ2-7,.,TGTGCCAGCAGCCAACCGTCTGGGGGCTACGAGCAGTACTTC,CASSQPSGGYEQYF
TRBV21-1,.,TRBJ2-7,.,TGTGCCAGCAGCAGGCGACGTAGGGGGCCCATTACAAACTACGAGCAGTACTTC,CASSRRRRGPITNYEQYF
TRBV2,once,TRBJ2-1,.,TGTGCCAGCAGTGGGCCCTGGCTGCTCAATGAGCAGTTCTTC,CASSGPWLLNEQFF
TRBV9,.,TRBJ2-5,.,TGTGCCAGCAGCGTAGATTATGGGGGTCGCGAGACCCAGTACTTC,CASSVDYGGRETQYF
TRBV11-2,.,TRBJ1-4,.,TGTGCCAGCAGCTTAGATGTGGGGGTGGGTGAAAAACTGTTTTTT,CASSLDVGVGEKLFF
TRBV5-1,few,TRBJ2-5,.,TGCGCCAGCAGCTTGGTCACGGGGCAAGAGACCCAGTACTTC,CASSLVTGQETQYF
TRBV11-2,.,TRBJ2-7,.,TGTGCCAGCAGCTTAGGGCGCGGTACTAGACTATACGAGCAGTACTTC,CASSLGRGTRLYEQYF
TRBV27,few,TRBJ2-6,.,TGTGCCAGCACCTCATCTGGGGCCAACGTCCTGACTTTC,CASTSSGANVLTF
TRBV6-7,.,TRBJ1-1,.,TGTGCCAGCAGTTATGAGGACGGAGGTCGGTGGATCACTGAAGCTTTCTTT,CASSYEDGGRWITEAFF